This T cell receptor (beta chain) was obtained from a study of OX40 agonist ivuxolimab in advanced cancers. The CDR3 has 15 residues. Germline V gene data show CDR1 as SGHAT and CDR2 as FQNNGV. Trimming took off 4 bases at V and 9 bases at J, with 16 bases between the two ends. Sequencing was performed with immunoSEQ multiplex PCR; in TCRdb, only in-frame clones are kept and a portion is missing. This table has roughly 48,000 clones, 65% to 85% appearing once. The receptor's source is an adult with an advanced solid tumor such as melanoma, head and neck, liver or kidney cancer. This sample comprised CD4+ or CD8+ T cells sorted from blood, obtained in a trial of the OX40 agonist ivuxolimab. The chain employs TRBV11-2 and TRBJ1-6; tentatively, D is TRBD1 (5 bases). In DNA, the CDR3 is TGTGCCAGCAGCTCGTTGGTTCAGGGCCGTTCACCCCTCCACTTT. The encoded protein is CASSSLVQGRSPLHF. The full variable domain, rest sourced from reference TRBV11-2 and TRBJ1-6, is EAGVAQSPRYKIIEKRQSVAFWCNPISGHATLYWYQQILGQGPKLLIQFQNNGVVDDSQLPKDRFSAERLKGVDSTLKIQPAKLEDSAVYLCASSSLVQGRSPLHFGNGTRLTVT.